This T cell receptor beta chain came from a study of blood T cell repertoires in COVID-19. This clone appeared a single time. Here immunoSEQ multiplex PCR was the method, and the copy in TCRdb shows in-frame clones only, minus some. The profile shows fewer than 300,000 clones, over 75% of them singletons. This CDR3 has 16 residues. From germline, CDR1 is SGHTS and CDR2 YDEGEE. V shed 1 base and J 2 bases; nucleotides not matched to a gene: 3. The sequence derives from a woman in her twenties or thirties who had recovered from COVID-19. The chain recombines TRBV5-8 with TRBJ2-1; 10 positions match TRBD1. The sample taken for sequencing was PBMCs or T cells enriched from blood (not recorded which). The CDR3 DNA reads TGTGCCAGCAGCTTGTGGGGGACAGGGGCCTACAATGAGCAGTTCTTC. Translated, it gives CASSLWGTGAYNEQFF.